This entry lists 18 T cell receptor beta chains sequenced from one sample in a study of blood T cell repertoires in COVID-19. Sequenced by immunoSEQ multiplex PCR; TCRdb stores in-frame clones only, minus some. The sample comprises 140,000 or so clones, approximately 78% of which are singletons, and about 4% rests with the top ten. The sequencing input was peripheral blood. These receptors came from a woman aged 80 or older with acute or convalescent COVID-19.

The CDR3 coding sequence is TGTGCCACCAGCAGGCAGGACCGGGGGGGTGGCAATCAGCCCCAGCATTTT. This sequence encodes CATSRQDRGGGNQPQHF. The chain employs TRBV15 and TRBJ1-5; a weak D match, TRBD1 (5 bases). The CDR3 is 17 amino acids. V was trimmed by 3 bases and J by 2 bases, leaving 17 bases between them. The germline CDR1 and CDR2 sequences are LNHNV and YYDKDF (reference sequence).

V usage is TRBV10-1 and J usage is TRBJ1-4, with D uncertain. Trimming took 4 bases from V and 5 from J, leaving 11 bases between them. CDR3 length: 14 amino acids. Per germline, CDR1 WNHNN and CDR2 SYGVQD (reference sequence). The CDR3 DNA follows: TGCGCCAGCAGTGGACTAGGCTTGAATGAAAAACTGTTTTTT. Its protein product is CASSGLGLNEKLFF.

J is TRBJ1-2 and V is TRBV27; D possibly corresponds to TRBD1 (6 bases). Trimming left V 4 bases short and J 4 bases short, with 10 bases between. This CDR3 comprises 13 residues. Germline V lookup: CDR1 MNHEY, CDR2 SMNVEV (reference sequence). CDR3 DNA sequence: TGTGCCAGCAGTTCCACAGGGAGCTATGGCTACACCTTC. Translation: CASSSTGSYGYTF.

The gene calls are TRBV4-1 and TRBJ2-7; 11 nucleotides line up with TRBD2. The CDR3 is 16 residues long. Germline V gene lookup returns CDR1 MGHRA and CDR2 YSYEKL. V gave up 3 bases and J gave up 3 bases; unmatched junction bases: 7. CDR3 region: CASSQTPLAGDYEQYF. The CDR3 DNA reads as TGCGCCAGCAGCCAGACCCCACTAGCGGGAGACTACGAGCAGTACTTC.

This clone ranks as medium-sized (0.01 to 0.1%). The chain combines TRBV28 with TRBJ1-2; 7 nucleotides agree with TRBD1. Germline values: CDR1 MDHEN, CDR2 SYDVKM. The junction had 10 bases not matched to a gene; V was cut back by 5 bases and J by 7 bases. The CDR3 sequence is 14 residues long. In DNA, the CDR3 is TGTGCCAGCAGTGCAACAGACAGGGTTGGTGGCTACACCTTC. Translation gives CASSATDRVGGYTF.

The V gene is TRBV30, the J gene TRBJ1-3; 11 nucleotides match TRBD1. Germline V CDR1 and CDR2: GTSNPN, SVGIG (reference sequence). Trimming took 3 bases from V and 0 from J; bases not matched to a gene: 7. The CDR3 is 17 amino acids. CDR3 loop: CAWSRTGGPRSGNTIYF. The DNA for the CDR3 is TGTGCCTGGAGCCGGACAGGGGGCCCGCGCTCTGGAAACACCATATATTTT.

This chain joins TRBV2 and TRBJ1-5; D remains ambiguous. Germline loops: CDR1 SNHLY, CDR2 FYNNEI. The CDR3 totals 12 residues. V gave up 4 bases and J gave up 5 bases, with 6 bases separating them. This CDR3 reads CASSGGDQPQHF. CDR3 bases: TGTGCCAGCAGTGGCGGAGATCAGCCCCAGCATTTT.

This chain connects TRBV27 to TRBJ2-7, with D unclear. Germline CDR1 and CDR2: MNHEY and SMNVEV (reference sequence). The CDR3 is 13 residues long. V lost 4 bases, J lost 0 bases, and 7 bases lay in between. CDR3 coding DNA: TGTGCCAGCAGTTGGGCAGACTCCTACGAGCAGTACTTC. This gives the protein CASSWADSYEQYF.

The chain combines TRBV29-1 with TRBJ1-2, with 10 bases fitting TRBD1. The CDR3 spans 13 residues. Trimming cost V 7 bases and J 4 bases; bases outside gene matches: 6. CDR1 is SQVTM and CDR2 is ANQGSEA in the germline V gene. This CDR3 reads CSAVTGGIYGYTF. DNA of the CDR3: TGCAGCGCAGTGACAGGGGGCATCTATGGCTACACCTTC.

The chain combines TRBV18 with TRBJ2-7, with D unresolved. Germline values: CDR1 KGHSH, CDR2 LQKENI. V dropped 3 bases and J dropped 6 bases, with 12 bases sitting between them. The CDR3 is made up of 13 amino acids. CDR3 protein: CASSPLRSGEQYF. CDR3 nucleotides: TGTGCCAGCTCACCCCTCAGGTCCGGCGAGCAGTACTTC.

In this sample, this clone turned up once. The rearrangement links TRBV5-1 to TRBJ1-1, with 9 bases matching TRBD1. CDR3 length: 15 residues. Germline CDR1 and CDR2: SGHRS and YFSETQ. The J segment lost 4 bases and the V segment lost 4 bases, leaving 8 bases of the junction unmatched. The CDR3 loop reads CASSLMGQGGTEAFF. CDR3 DNA sequence: TGCGCCAGCAGCCTTATGGGACAGGGAGGCACTGAAGCTTTCTTT.

The V and J genes are TRBV7-9 and TRBJ1-4, with D possibly TRBD1 on 5 matching bases. This CDR3 spans 15 amino acids. Trimming stripped 6 bases from V and 0 bases from J, with 11 bases between. Germline V gives CDR1 SEHNR, CDR2 FQNEAQ (reference sequence). The CDR3, as DNA: TGTGCCAGCAGTAAAGCAGGGTCAACTAATGAAAAACTGTTTTTT. This encodes CASSKAGSTNEKLFF.

J is TRBJ2-7 and V is TRBV28; possibly TRBD2 for D (5 bases). There are 17 residues in the CDR3. Looked up from germline, CDR1 is MDHEN and CDR2 is SYDVKM. The V gene lost 4 bases and the J gene lost 7 bases, with 26 bases spanning the gap. CDR3 sequence reads: CASSWSQSLKTWREQYF. The CDR3 DNA follows: TGTGCCAGCAGTTGGTCTCAAAGTCTCAAGACTTGGAGGGAGCAGTACTTC.

The V call is TRBV7-3, the J call TRBJ2-3; tentative D call: TRBD2 (6 bases). The CDR3 loop spans 15 amino acids. CDR1 and CDR2 (germline): SGHTA, FQGTGA. V was clipped by 0 bases and J by 2 bases, with 9 bases between them. The CDR3: CASSLTGGHTDTQYF. The CDR3 DNA reads TGTGCCAGCAGCTTAACCGGGGGTCACACAGATACGCAGTATTTT.

The rearrangement uses TRBV27 and TRBJ2-7, with D possibly matching TRBD1 (6 bases). The CDR3 spans 16 residues. Trimming removed 1 base from V and 3 bases from J, with 16 bases in between. In germline, CDR1 is MNHEY, CDR2 SMNVEV (reference sequence). The CDR3 nucleotides are TGTGCCAGCAGTTTATTTGGTGGGGGACAAATCTACGAGCAGTACTTC. Amino acid sequence: CASSLFGGGQIYEQYF.

This clone was detected a few times. The chain recombines TRBV28 with TRBJ1-3; D gene ambiguous. The germline V gene encodes CDR1 MDHEN and CDR2 SYDVKM. Trimming shortened V by 3 bases and J by 1 base, and 13 bases separated the two germline ends. CDR3 length: 16 residues. CDR3 in DNA: TGTGCCAGCAGTTTCAGTGTTCGGGGATCTGGAAACACCATATATTTT. Translating it yields CASSFSVRGSGNTIYF.

In nucleotides, the CDR3 is TGCAGCGTTGGGGCCGTGGGCTCCTATAATTCACCCCTCCACTTT. It yields the protein CSVGAVGSYNSPLHF. J is TRBJ1-6 and V is TRBV29-1; D not certain. Germline-derived CDR1 and CDR2 are SQVTM and ANQGSEA. V lost 4 bases and J 0 bases, leaving 10 bases between the germline ends. The CDR3 covers 15 residues.

In this sample, this clone turned up a few times. The gene calls are TRBV4-2 and TRBJ2-7, with D perhaps matching TRBD1 (6 bases). The CDR3 contains 13 residues. CDR1 is LGHNA and CDR2 is YNFKEQ in the germline V gene. V shed 1 base and J shed 6 bases, with 10 bases lying between them. The CDR3 loop is CASSQVLGGEQYF. CDR3 DNA sequence: TGTGCCAGCAGCCAAGTACTAGGGGGCGAGCAGTACTTC.